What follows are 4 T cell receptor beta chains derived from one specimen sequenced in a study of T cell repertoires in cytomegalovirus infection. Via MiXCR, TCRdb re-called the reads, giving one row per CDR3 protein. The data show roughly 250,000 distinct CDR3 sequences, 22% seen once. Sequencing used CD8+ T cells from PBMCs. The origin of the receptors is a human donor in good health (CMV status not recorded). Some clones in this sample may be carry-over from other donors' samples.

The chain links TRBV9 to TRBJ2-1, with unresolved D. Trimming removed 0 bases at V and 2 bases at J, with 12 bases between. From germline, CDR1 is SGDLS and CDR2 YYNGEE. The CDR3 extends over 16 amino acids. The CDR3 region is CASSVGSFDTYNEQFF. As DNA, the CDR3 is TGTGCCAGCAGCGTAGGTAGCTTCGACACCTACAATGAGCAGTTCTTC.

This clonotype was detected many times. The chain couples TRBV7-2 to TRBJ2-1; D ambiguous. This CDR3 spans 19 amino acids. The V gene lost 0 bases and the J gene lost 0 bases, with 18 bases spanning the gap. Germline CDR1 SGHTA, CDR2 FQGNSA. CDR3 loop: CASSLALSLLIDSYNEQFF. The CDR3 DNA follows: TGTGCCAGCAGCTTAGCGCTTTCCCTCCTCATCGACTCCTACAATGAGCAGTTCTTC.

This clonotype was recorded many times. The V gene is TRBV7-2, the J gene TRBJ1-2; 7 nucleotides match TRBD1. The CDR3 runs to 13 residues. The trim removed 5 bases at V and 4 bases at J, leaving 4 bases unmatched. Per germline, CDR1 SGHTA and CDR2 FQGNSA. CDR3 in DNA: TGTGCCAGCAGCCCCGGGACAGTCTATGGCTACACCTTC. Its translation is CASSPGTVYGYTF.

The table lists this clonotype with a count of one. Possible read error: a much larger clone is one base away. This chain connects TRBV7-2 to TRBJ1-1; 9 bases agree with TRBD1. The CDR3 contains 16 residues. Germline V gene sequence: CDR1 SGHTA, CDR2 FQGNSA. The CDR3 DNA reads TGTGCCAACAGCGAGTCTTGGACAGGGGTGAACACTGAAGCTTTCTTT. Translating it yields CANSESWTGVNTEAFF.